A selection of T cell receptor beta chains follows, all from one sample in a study of spatial heterogeneity in lung cancer. TCRdb passed the 5' RACE reads through MiXCR, listing each CDR3 protein once. The table records tens of thousands of distinct CDR3 sequences, roughly 19% of them present only once. This sample comprised PBMCs, obtained at follow-up. The receptors originated from a male donor with early-stage non-small cell lung cancer. Each CDR3 is given with its conserved first and last residue. A D gene is named only where the DNA matches it firmly. Some rows mark clone size as missing; the rest say once, few, many or name a class of expanded clone.

TRBV27	.	TRBJ1-6	.	CASFFPGTGYNSPLHF	TGTGCCAGTTTTTTCCCGGGAACAGGCTATAATTCACCCCTCCACTTT
TRBV19	many	TRBJ2-2	TRBD2	CASSGLAGGSGELFF	TGTGCCAGTAGCGGACTAGCGGGAGGTTCCGGGGAGCTGTTTTTT
TRBV2	many	TRBJ2-3	TRBD2	CASSEASGADTQYF	TGTGCCAGCAGTGAAGCTAGCGGGGCAGATACGCAGTATTTT
TRBV27	.	TRBJ2-3	TRBD2	CASSPFGTSDSTDTQYF	TGTGCCAGCAGCCCTTTCGGGACTAGCGACAGCACAGATACGCAGTATTTT
TRBV2	.	TRBJ2-3	TRBD2	CASLAGGSPDTQYF	TGTGCCAGCTTAGCGGGAGGTAGCCCAGATACGCAGTATTTT
TRBV6-5	few	TRBJ1-6	.	CASSYSSSAESPLHF	TGTGCCAGCAGTTACTCTAGCTCGGCGGAATCACCCCTCCACTTT
TRBV15	few	TRBJ2-7	.	CATSRPGEVYEQYF	TGTGCCACCAGCAGACCTGGGGAGGTTTACGAGCAGTACTTC
TRBV3-1	few	TRBJ2-3	.	CASSQGPIRTDTQYF	TGTGCCAGCAGCCAAGGTCCCATTCGGACAGATACGCAGTATTTT
TRBV4-3	.	TRBJ2-2	TRBD1	CASSQDARGRGELFF	TGCGCCAGCAGCCAAGATGCGAGGGGGCGGGGGGAGCTGTTTTTT
TRBV20-1	.	TRBJ2-7	TRBD2	CSARTSGRAGSSYEQYF	TGCAGTGCAAGGACTAGCGGGAGGGCCGGATCCTCCTACGAGCAGTACTTC
TRBV7-9	.	TRBJ2-3	.	CATGSLQGTDTQYF	TGTGCCACCGGCTCCCTCCAGGGAACAGATACGCAGTATTTT
TRBV29-1	few	TRBJ2-7	.	CSVEGSPTIREQYF	TGCAGCGTTGAAGGCAGCCCGACCATTCGGGAGCAGTACTTC
TRBV7-2	many	TRBJ2-1	.	CASRGGGLLYNEQFF	TGTGCCAGCAGGGGAGGGGGACTCCTCTACAATGAGCAGTTCTTC
TRBV4-3	few	TRBJ1-2	.	CASSPIQGSDYGYTF	TGCGCCAGCAGCCCAATCCAAGGAAGCGACTATGGCTACACCTTC
TRBV10-1	few	TRBJ2-3	TRBD2	CASSGLAGDTDTQYF	TGCGCCAGCAGTGGCCTAGCGGGGGACACAGATACGCAGTATTTT
TRBV5-1	.	TRBJ2-2	TRBD1	CASSSGTGTTGELFF	TGCGCCAGCAGCTCAGGGACAGGGACCACCGGGGAGCTGTTTTTT
TRBV10-3	.	TRBJ2-7	TRBD2	CAISTGLAGFEQYF	TGTGCCATCAGTACGGGACTAGCGGGATTCGAGCAGTACTTC
TRBV24-1	many	TRBJ2-3	.	CATSDLKASADTQYF	TGTGCCACCAGTGATTTGAAGGCTAGCGCCGATACGCAGTATTTT
TRBV20-1	once	TRBJ1-1	.	CSARPKMVGRPNSEAFF	TGCAGTGCTAGGCCAAAAATGGTGGGCAGACCGAACTCTGAAGCTTTCTTT
TRBV19	.	TRBJ2-3	.	CASSKDGTDTQYF	TGTGCCAGTAGTAAGGACGGCACAGATACGCAGTATTTT
TRBV20-1	few	TRBJ2-2	.	CSAERGALDAGTGELFF	TGCAGTGCCGAGAGAGGGGCGCTGGACGCGGGCACCGGGGAGCTGTTTTTT
TRBV12-3/TRBV12-4	many	TRBJ1-5	TRBD1	CASRTGASQPQHF	TGTGCCAGCAGGACAGGGGCAAGTCAGCCCCAGCATTTT
TRBV24-1	many	TRBJ1-5	.	CATSDLAGNQPQHF	TGTGCCACCAGTGATTTGGCCGGGAATCAGCCCCAGCATTTT
TRBV20-1	.	TRBJ1-1	.	CSARPLGRGAFF	TGCAGTGCTAGACCTTTAGGCCGGGGGGCTTTCTTT
TRBV27	.	TRBJ2-2	.	CASTPRRQADTGELFF	TGTGCCAGCACCCCACGACGGCAGGCTGACACCGGGGAGCTGTTTTTT
TRBV11-2	.	TRBJ2-1	.	CASSLRGDEQFF	TGTGCCAGCAGCTTGAGGGGGGATGAGCAGTTCTTC
TRBV6-5	many	TRBJ1-4	.	CASSRAEGEKLFF	TGTGCCAGCAGCAGGGCGGAGGGCGAAAAACTGTTTTTT